This T cell receptor beta chain was captured in a study of T cells in Graves' hyperthyroidism and ophthalmopathy. As for the study in general: Peripheral blood was secured at the point of initial diagnosis, before any treatment. Study-level findings and limits: In the blood, most expanded thyroid clonotypes above 0.001 appeared as well.

Germline CDR1 and CDR2: SGHRS and YFSETQ. V was trimmed by 0 bases and J by 6 bases, leaving 6 bases between them. The CDR3 sequence is 12 residues long. Template material for amplifying TCR beta CDR3 regions consisted of RNA transcripts. The TCR CDR3 was amplified in a first-round RT-PCR using the HTBI primer set. TCRdb called the multiplex PCR reads again in MiXCR, with one record for every CDR3 protein. Among 490,000 or so distinct CDR3 sequences, around a fifth were seen once, and the ten largest hold less than 65%. Patients were excluded for uncontrolled infection, other autoimmune disease, pregnancy or lactation. It was approximately 9.4 ml of fresh peripheral blood that supplied the PBMCs. This clonotype was detected ten times or more. What it binds is not known.

The chain carries TRBV5-1 and TRBJ1-2, with D unclear. Sequenced: blood. The clonotype was recovered from a woman between 65 and 79 years old with Graves' ophthalmopathy. CDR3 coding DNA: TGCGCCAGCAGCTTGGAAGGGAATGGCTACACCTTC. Protein: CASSLEGNGYTF.